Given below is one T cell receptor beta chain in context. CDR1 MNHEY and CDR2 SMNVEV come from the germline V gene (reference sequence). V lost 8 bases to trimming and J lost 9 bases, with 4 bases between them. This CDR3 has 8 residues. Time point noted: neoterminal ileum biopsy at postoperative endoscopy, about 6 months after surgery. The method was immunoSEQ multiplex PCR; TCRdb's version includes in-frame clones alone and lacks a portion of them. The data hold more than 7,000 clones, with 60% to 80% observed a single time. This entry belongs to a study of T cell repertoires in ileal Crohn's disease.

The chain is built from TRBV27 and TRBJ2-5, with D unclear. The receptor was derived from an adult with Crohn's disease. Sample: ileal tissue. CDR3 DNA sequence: TGTGCCAGCGAGGCCCAGTACTTC. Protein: CASEAQYF.